This TCR beta chain was observed in a study of neurological immune-mediated disorders. A 10-nucleotide random UMI tagged transcripts in template-switch 5'RACE cDNA synthesis. MiXCR, applied by TCRdb to the 5' RACE reads, yields one record per CDR3 protein. The sample includes about 66,000 distinct CDR3 sequences, 3.9% of them seen just once. 2 million PBMCs stored at -80 C were the source of the unsorted libraries. In germline, CDR1 is LNHNV, CDR2 YYDKDF (reference sequence). The CDR3 loop spans 16 amino acids. V was shortened by 0 bases and J by 3 bases, with 12 bases between the two germline ends. Study results and limitations: No CDR3 amino acid sequences recurred among expanded clones across subjects, suggesting private repertoires in all groups.

This clonotype was seen at least ten times. Its antigen is not known. The sequence derives from a man between 25 and 39 years old with multiple sclerosis. The rearrangement uses TRBV15 and TRBJ1-5; possible D gene TRBD1, 6 bases. Material for sequencing was PBMCs. The CDR3 coding sequence is TGTGCCACCAGCAGAGATCTAGGGGGACCCAATCAGCCCCAGCATTTT. Amino acids: CATSRDLGGPNQPQHF. The entire variable domain, with the rest obtained from reference TRBV15 and TRBJ1-5, is as follows: DAMVIQNPRYQVTQFGKPVTLSCSQTLNHNVMYWYQQKSSQAPKLLFHYYDKDFNNEADTPDNFQSRRPNTSFCFLDIRSPGLGDTAMYLCATSRDLGGPNQPQHFGDGTRLSIL.